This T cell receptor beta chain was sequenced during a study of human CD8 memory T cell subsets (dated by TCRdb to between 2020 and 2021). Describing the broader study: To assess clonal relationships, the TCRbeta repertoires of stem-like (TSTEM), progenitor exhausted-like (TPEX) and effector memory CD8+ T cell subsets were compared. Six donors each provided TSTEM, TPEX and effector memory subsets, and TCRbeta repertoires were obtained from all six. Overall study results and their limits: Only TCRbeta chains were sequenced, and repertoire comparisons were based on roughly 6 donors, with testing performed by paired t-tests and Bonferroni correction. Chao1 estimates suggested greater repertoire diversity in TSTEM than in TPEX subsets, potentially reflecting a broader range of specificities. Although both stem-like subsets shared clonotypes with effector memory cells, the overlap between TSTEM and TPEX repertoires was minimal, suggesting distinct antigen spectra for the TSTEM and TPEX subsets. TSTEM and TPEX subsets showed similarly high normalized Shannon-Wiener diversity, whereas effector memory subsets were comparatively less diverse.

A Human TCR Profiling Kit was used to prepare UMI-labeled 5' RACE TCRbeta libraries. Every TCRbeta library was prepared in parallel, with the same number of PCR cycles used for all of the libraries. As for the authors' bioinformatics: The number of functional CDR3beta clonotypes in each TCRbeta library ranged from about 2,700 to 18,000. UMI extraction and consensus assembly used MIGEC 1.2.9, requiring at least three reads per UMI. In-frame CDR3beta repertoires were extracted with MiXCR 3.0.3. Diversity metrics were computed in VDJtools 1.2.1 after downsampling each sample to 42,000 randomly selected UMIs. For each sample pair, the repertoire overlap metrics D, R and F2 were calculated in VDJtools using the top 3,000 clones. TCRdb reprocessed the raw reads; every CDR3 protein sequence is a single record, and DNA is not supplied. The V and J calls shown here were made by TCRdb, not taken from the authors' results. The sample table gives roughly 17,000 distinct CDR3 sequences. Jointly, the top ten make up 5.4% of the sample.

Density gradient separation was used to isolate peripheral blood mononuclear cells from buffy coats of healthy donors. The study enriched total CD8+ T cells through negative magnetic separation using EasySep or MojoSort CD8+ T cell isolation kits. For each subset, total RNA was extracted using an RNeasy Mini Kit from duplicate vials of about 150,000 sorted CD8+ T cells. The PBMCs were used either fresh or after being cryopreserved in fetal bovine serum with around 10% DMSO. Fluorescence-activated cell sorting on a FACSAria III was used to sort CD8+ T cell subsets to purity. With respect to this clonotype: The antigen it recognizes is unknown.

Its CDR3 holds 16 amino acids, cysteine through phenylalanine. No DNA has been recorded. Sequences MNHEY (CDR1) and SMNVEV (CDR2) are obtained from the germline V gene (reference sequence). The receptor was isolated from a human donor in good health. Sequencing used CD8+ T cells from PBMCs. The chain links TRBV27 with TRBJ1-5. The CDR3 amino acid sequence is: CASSLRAGYSNQPQHF.